This TCR beta chain appears in the sequencing data of a study of blood T cell repertoires in COVID-19. Study in general: Acute and convalescent COVID-19 samples came from the United States, Italy and Spain. The cDNA or gDNA used as material had been derived from T cells, B-cell-depleted T cells, or PBMCs.

Authors' methods: Cell counts per sample came from amplifying reference gene primers. Data came from immunoSEQ multiplex PCR; TCRdb stores just in-frame clones and leaves some out. V and J calls and clone size follow that table, whereas D and trimming were derived from the DNA. The sample shows around 250,000 clones, 86% of them seen only once. The CDR3 runs to 15 residues. J was trimmed by 4 bases and V by 1 base; bases with no gene match: 3. Germline CDR1 is SEHNR and CDR2 is FQNEAQ (reference sequence). This rearrangement joins TRBV7-9 to TRBJ1-1; 10 bases align to TRBD1. Sequenced input: peripheral blood. This clonotype was sampled from a man older than 75 with acute or convalescent COVID-19. The CDR3 here is CASSLVTGGGTEAFF. CDR3 DNA: TGTGCCAGCAGCTTAGTGACAGGGGGCGGCACTGAAGCTTTCTTT.